These 3 T cell receptor beta chains share one sample of origin, sequenced in a study of blood T cell repertoires in COVID-19. The protocol was immunoSEQ multiplex PCR, while the TCRdb copy is restricted to in-frame clones and leaves out a portion. This table holds under 150,000 clones, around nine tenths found once. The sequencing sample was made of peripheral blood. These TCRs come from a woman aged 40 to 55 with acute or convalescent COVID-19.

The rearrangement links TRBV7-9 to TRBJ2-5, with D perhaps TRBD1 (5 bases). The CDR3 has 14 residues. The V and J ends lost 6 bases and 2 bases respectively, with 13 bases between them. Germline V gene lookup returns CDR1 SEHNR and CDR2 FQNEAQ (reference sequence). CDR3 loop: CASRDTRVQETQYF. The CDR3 coding sequence is TGTGCCAGCAGGGATACCAGGGTTCAAGAGACCCAGTACTTC.

This clone was detected only once. The chain couples TRBV30 to TRBJ1-2; D gene unclear. This CDR3 has 10 residues. With 3 bases removed from V and 3 bases from J, the gap between germline ends came to 2 bases. Germline CDR1 reads GTSNPN; CDR2 reads SVGIG (reference sequence). CDR3 sequence (DNA): TGTGCCTGGAGCGACTATGGCTACACCTTC. Protein product: CAWSDYGYTF.

V and J are TRBV6-5 and TRBJ1-4; D remains unclear. CDR1 MNHEY and CDR2 SVGAGI come from the germline V gene. Trimming took 0 bases from V and 5 from J, leaving 10 bases between them. The CDR3 runs to 15 residues. CDR3 region: CASSYSERRNEKLFF. The CDR3 nucleotides read TGTGCCAGCAGTTACTCTGAGCGAAGAAATGAAAAACTGTTTTTT.